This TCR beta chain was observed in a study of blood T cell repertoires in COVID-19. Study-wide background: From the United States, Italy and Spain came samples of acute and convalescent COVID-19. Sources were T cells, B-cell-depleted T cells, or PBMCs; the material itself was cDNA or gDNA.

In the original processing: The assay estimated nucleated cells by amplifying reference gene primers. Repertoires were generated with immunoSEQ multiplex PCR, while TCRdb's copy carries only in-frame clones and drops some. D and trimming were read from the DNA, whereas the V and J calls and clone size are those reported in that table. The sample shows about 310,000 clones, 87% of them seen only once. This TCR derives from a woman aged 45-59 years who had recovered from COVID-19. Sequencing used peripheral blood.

The CDR3 DNA sequence: TGTGCCAGCACCAGGGGAGCAGCTCCTGGAAACACCATATATTTT. Translating gives CASTRGAAPGNTIYF. The gene calls are TRBV6-5 and TRBJ1-3, with D possibly TRBD1 on 6 matching bases. Trimming removed 7 bases at V and 2 bases at J, with 15 bases between. Germline values: CDR1 MNHEY, CDR2 SVGAGI. The CDR3 has 15 residues.